This TCR beta chain was captured by sequencing in a study of T-cell memory formation after mild COVID-19. CDR1 MNHEY and CDR2 SVGAGI come from the germline V gene. This CDR3 region has 12 residues. The germline V and J ends were trimmed by 2 bases and 12 bases, with 8 bases remaining between them. Barcoded TCR alpha and TCR beta cDNA libraries with UMIs came from 5'RACE using constant-segment primers. TCRdb recomputed calls from the 5' RACE reads with MiXCR, one row per CDR3 protein. The profile shows about 200,000 distinct CDR3 sequences, around 9.1% of them singletons. General observations from the study: Several responding clones turned up in pre-infection memory, indicating that cross-reactive memory may have taken part. Specificity for SARS-CoV-2 was not confirmed among the second-wave clones peaking on day 37. Shrinking CD4+ clones were chiefly CM and EM; CD8+ ones were chiefly EMRA.

This clonotype has a handful of counts. Its specificity is unknown. J is TRBJ1-6 and V is TRBV6-5; no clear D. The receptor was derived from a man between 18 and 29 years old who had mild COVID-19 (a few samples of this study predate the infection). Cell type and time point are not known. The source material was PBMCs or a T cell subset sorted from them (not recorded which). In DNA form, the CDR3 reads TGTGCCAGCAGTTACGGCGGACGACCCCTCCACTTT. Its protein is CASSYGGRPLHF.